One sample yielded the 9 T cell receptor beta chains listed below, sequenced in a study of human T cells and chemical hapten exposure. TCRdb reanalysed the RACE reads using MiXCR and keeps one entry per CDR3 protein. The sample lists around 40,000 distinct CDR3 sequences, about 12% occurring once. Time point meaning: patch test 3, about 24 weeks after DPC sensitization. Treatment denoted: therapeutic diphenylcyclopropenone sensitization with weekly scalp DPC. From whole blood left unfractionated, total RNA was extracted. This specimen consisted of whole blood, obtained in connection with sensitization to the hapten diphenylcyclopropenone (DPC). All receptors derive from a woman between 35 and 50 years old with alopecia areata. Some clones in this sample may be carry-over from other donors' samples.

The sample holds many counts of this clonotype. This chain joins TRBV10-3 and TRBJ2-1; 8 nucleotides line up with TRBD2. The CDR3 is made up of 11 amino acids. The germline V gene encodes CDR1 ENHRY and CDR2 SYGVKD. The V segment lost 2 bases and the J segment 12 bases; nucleotides outside the gene matches: 0. The chain's CDR3 is CAISEREGQFF. In DNA form, the CDR3 reads TGTGCCATCAGTGAGCGGGAGGGGCAGTTCTTC.

The chain has TRBV27 and TRBJ1-4, with TRBD1 as a possible D gene (6 bases). The CDR3 has 13 amino acids. Trimming removed 5 bases at V and 8 bases at J, with 12 bases between. The V gene's germline CDR1 is MNHEY and CDR2 SMNVEV (reference sequence). CDR3 protein: CASSPGAREKLFF. The CDR3 DNA sequence: TGTGCCAGCAGTCCGGGGGCTCGGGAAAAACTGTTTTTT.

This clonotype has only a few counts. As DNA, the CDR3 is TGTGCCAGCAGCTCACCAGGGGGCCCAACTGAAGCTTTCTTT. Translating it yields CASSSPGGPTEAFF. The gene calls are TRBV9 and TRBJ1-1, with 8 nucleotides matching TRBD1. V lost 4 bases to trimming and J lost 5 bases; unmatched junction nucleotides: 7. The germline CDR1 and CDR2 sequences are SGDLS and YYNGEE. CDR3 length: 14 residues. Supplemented by reference TRBV9 and TRBJ1-1, the full variable domain reads DSGVTQTPKHLITATGQRVTLRCSPRSGDLSVYWYQQSLDQGLQFLIQYYNGEERAKGNILERFSAQQFPDLHSELNLSSLELGDSALYFCASSSPGGPTEAFFGQGTRLTVV.

At least ten counts were recorded for this clonotype. V usage is TRBV29-1 and J usage is TRBJ1-2; 10 bases agree with TRBD1. The germline CDR1 and CDR2 sequences are SQVTM and ANQGSEA. V was pared by 6 bases and J by 4 bases, with 8 bases of the junction left unmatched. This CDR3 has 14 amino acids. CDR3 sequence reads: CSVATRTGGYGYTF. For the CDR3, the DNA is TGCAGCGTCGCTACCAGGACAGGGGGCTATGGCTACACCTTC.

This chain joins TRBV20-1 and TRBJ2-7; 7 bases map to TRBD1. Germline assignment: CDR1 DFQATT and CDR2 SNEGSKA (reference sequence). The CDR3 totals 11 residues. V lost 6 bases to trimming and J lost 3 bases; unmatched junction nucleotides: 2. CDR3 amino acids: CSAGDSYEQYF. As DNA, the CDR3 is TGCAGTGCAGGGGACAGCTACGAGCAGTACTTC.

This clonotype was counted many times. This sequence joins TRBV4-1 and TRBJ1-1; D not certain. Germline CDR1 and CDR2: MGHRA and YSYEKL. This CDR3 contains 13 residues. V gave up 2 bases and J gave up 4 bases, with 8 bases separating them. The chain's CDR3 is CASSQRVSTEAFF. The CDR3, as DNA: TGCGCCAGCAGCCAACGTGTAAGCACTGAAGCTTTCTTT.

The chain uses TRBV2 and TRBJ1-3; D remains unclear. V lost 6 bases to trimming and J lost 0 bases, with 9 bases between them. Per germline, CDR1 SNHLY and CDR2 FYNNEI. The CDR3 has 14 amino acids. The CDR3 reads CASSGENSGNTIYF. For the CDR3, the DNA is TGTGCCAGCAGCGGAGAGAACTCTGGAAACACCATATATTTT.

The chain joins TRBV29-1 to TRBJ1-1; 7 bases agree with TRBD1. The V segment lost 3 bases and the J segment 6 bases; nucleotides outside the gene matches: 10. Germline CDR1 and CDR2: SQVTM and ANQGSEA. This CDR3 is 14 amino acids long. The CDR3 DNA is TGCAGCGTTGAGCTCGGAGGGGGCCTTGCTGAAGCTTTCTTT. Translation gives CSVELGGGLAEAFF.

This clonotype has a handful of counts. This chain connects TRBV20-1 to TRBJ2-1; TRBD2 aligns across 9 bases. With 4 bases clipped from V and 4 bases from J, the junction kept 8 bases outside the gene matches. The germline CDR1 and CDR2 sequences are DFQATT and SNEGSKA (reference sequence). CDR3 length equals 15 residues. CDR3 amino acids: CSATPAGGQYNEQFF. The CDR3 DNA reads TGCAGTGCTACCCCAGCGGGGGGCCAATACAATGAGCAGTTCTTC.